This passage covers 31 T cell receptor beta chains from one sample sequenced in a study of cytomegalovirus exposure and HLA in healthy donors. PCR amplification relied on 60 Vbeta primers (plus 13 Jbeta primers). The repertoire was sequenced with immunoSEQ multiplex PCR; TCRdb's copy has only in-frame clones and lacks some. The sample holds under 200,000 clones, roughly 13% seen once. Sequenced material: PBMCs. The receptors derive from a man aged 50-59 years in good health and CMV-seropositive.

The DNA for the CDR3 is TGTGCCTGGAGTGGTGATGCGGCTTCGGGGGGCTACACCTTC. It specifies CAWSGDAASGGYTF. The chain uses TRBV30 and TRBJ1-2; D is unresolved. The CDR3 is 14 residues long. The germline V gene has CDR1 GTSNPN and CDR2 SVGIG (reference sequence). Trimming cost V 1 base and J 8 bases, with 17 bases left between them.

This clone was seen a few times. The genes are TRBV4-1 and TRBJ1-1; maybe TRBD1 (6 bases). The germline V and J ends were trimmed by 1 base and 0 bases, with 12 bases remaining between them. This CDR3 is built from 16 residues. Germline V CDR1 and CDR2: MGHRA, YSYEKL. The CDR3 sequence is CASSQVGGQMNTEAFF. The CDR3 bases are TGCGCCAGCAGCCAAGTAGGAGGACAGATGAACACTGAAGCTTTCTTT.

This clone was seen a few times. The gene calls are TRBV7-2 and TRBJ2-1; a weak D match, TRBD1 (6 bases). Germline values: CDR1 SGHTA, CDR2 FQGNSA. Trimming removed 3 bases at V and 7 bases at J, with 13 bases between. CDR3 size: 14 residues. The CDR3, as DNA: TGTGCCAGCAGCTTCATGGCAGGGGAAAATGAGCAGTTCTTC. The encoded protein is CASSFMAGENEQFF.

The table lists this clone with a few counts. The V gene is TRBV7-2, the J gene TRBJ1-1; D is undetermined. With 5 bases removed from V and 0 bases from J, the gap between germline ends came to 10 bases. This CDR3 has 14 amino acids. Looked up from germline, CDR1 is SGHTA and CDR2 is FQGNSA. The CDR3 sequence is CASSPPAMNTEAFF. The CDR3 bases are TGTGCCAGCAGCCCACCCGCGATGAACACTGAAGCTTTCTTT.

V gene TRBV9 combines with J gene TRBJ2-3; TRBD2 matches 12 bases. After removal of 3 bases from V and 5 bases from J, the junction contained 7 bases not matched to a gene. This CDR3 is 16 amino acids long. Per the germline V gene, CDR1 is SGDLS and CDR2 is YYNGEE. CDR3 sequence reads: CASSALAGGPVDTQYF. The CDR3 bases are TGTGCCAGCAGCGCCCTAGCGGGGGGGCCCGTAGATACGCAGTATTTT.

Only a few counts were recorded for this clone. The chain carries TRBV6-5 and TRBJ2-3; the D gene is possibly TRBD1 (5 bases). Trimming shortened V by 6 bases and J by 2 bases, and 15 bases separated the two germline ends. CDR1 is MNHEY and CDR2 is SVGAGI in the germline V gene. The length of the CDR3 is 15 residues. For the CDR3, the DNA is TGTGCCAGCAGCACCTCAGGGCGTAACACAGATACGCAGTATTTT. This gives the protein CASSTSGRNTDTQYF.

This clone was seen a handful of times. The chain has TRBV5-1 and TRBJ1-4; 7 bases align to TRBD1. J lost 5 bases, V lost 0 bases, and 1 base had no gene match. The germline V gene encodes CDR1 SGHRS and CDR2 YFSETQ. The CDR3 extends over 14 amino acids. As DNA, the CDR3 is TGCGCCAGCAGCTTGGGACAGGGAAATGAAAAACTGTTTTTT. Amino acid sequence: CASSLGQGNEKLFF.

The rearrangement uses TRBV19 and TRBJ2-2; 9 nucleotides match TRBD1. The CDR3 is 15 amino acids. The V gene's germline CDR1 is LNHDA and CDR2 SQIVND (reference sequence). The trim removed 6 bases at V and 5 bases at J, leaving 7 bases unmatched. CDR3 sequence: CASRSGTGLTGELFF. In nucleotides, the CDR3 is TGTGCCAGTAGGTCCGGGACAGGGTTAACCGGGGAGCTGTTTTTT. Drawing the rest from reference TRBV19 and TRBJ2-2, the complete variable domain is DGGITQSPKYLFRKEGQNVTLSCEQNLNHDAMYWYRQDPGQGLRLIYYSQIVNDFQKGDIAEGYSVSREKKESFPLTVTSAQKNPTAFYLCASRSGTGLTGELFFGEGSRLTVL.

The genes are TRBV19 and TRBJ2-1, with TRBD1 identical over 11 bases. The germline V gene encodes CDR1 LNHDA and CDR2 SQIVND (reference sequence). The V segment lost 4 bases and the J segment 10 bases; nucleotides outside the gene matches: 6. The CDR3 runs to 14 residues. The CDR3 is CASSNGQGAREQFF. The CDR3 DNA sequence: TGTGCCAGTAGTAACGGACAGGGGGCACGGGAGCAGTTCTTC.

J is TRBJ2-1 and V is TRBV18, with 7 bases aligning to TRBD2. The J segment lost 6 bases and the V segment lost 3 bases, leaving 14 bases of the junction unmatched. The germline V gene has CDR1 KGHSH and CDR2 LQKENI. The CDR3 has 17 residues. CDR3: CASSPSLAATLSNEQFF. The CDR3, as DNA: TGTGCCAGCTCACCGTCCCTAGCGGCTACCCTTAGCAATGAGCAGTTCTTC.

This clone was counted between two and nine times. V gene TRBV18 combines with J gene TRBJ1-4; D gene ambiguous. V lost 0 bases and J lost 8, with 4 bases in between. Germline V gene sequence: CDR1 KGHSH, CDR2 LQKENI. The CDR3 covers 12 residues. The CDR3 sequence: CASSPPAEKLFF. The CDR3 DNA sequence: TGTGCCAGCTCACCACCGGCAGAAAAACTGTTTTTT. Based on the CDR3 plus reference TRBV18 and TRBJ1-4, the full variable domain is NAGVMQNPRHLVRRRGQEARLRCSPMKGHSHVYWYRQLPEEGLKFMVYLQKENIIDESGMPKERFSAEFPKEGPSILRIQQVVRGDSAAYFCASSPPAEKLFFGSGTQLSVL.

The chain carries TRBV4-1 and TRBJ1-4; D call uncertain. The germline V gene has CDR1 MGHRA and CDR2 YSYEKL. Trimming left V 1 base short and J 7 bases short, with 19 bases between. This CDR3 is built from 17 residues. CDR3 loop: CASSQGAFGMRGEKLFF. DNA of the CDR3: TGCGCCAGCAGCCAAGGGGCTTTCGGGATGCGGGGTGAAAAACTGTTTTTT.

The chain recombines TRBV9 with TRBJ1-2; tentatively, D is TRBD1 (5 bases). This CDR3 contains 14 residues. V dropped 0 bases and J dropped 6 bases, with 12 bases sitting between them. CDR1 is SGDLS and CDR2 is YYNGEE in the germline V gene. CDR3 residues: CASSVAGLVDGYTF. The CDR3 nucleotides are TGTGCCAGCAGCGTAGCAGGGTTGGTAGATGGCTACACCTTC.

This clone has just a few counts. In nucleotides, the CDR3 is TGTGCCAGCAGCTGGAGTAATTCACCCCTCCACTTT. Translation gives CASSWSNSPLHF. The chain employs TRBV5-4 and TRBJ1-6; D ambiguous. Between the trimmed V and J ends, which lost 3 bases and 6 bases, there was a span of 4 bases. The CDR3 covers 12 residues. CDR1 SGHNT and CDR2 YYREEE come from the germline V gene (reference sequence).

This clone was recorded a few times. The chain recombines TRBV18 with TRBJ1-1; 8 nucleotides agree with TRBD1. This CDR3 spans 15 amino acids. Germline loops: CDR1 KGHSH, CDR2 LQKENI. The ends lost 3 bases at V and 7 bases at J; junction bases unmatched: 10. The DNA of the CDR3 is TGTGCCAGCTCACCGATTACAGGGGGACAGGTTGAAGCTTTCTTT. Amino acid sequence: CASSPITGGQVEAFF.

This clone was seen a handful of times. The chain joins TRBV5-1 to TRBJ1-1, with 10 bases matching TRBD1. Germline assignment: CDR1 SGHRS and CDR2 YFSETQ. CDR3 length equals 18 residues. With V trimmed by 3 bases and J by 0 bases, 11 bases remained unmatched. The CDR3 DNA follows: TGCGCCAGCAGCTCAACTCGACAGGGGGCGCGGGTGAACACTGAAGCTTTCTTT. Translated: CASSSTRQGARVNTEAFF.

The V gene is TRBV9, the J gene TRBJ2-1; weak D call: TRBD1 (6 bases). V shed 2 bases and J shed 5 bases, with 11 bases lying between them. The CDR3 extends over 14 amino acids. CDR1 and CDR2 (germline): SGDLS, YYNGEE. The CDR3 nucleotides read TGTGCCAGCAGCGTGGCCGGGACAAACAATGAGCAGTTCTTC. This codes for CASSVAGTNNEQFF.

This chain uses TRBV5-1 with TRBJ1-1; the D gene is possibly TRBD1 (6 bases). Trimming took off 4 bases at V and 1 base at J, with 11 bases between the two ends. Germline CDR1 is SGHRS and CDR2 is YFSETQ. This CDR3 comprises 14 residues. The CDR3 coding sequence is TGCGCCAGCAGCAGGGGGGGGGAGAACACTGAAGCTTTCTTT. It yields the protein CASSRGGENTEAFF.

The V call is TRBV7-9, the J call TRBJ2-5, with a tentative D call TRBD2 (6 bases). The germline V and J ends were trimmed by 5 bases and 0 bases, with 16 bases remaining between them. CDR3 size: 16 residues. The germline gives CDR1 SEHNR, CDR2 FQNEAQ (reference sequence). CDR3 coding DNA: TGTGCCAGCAGCACCCGACTAGAAGTCCACCAAGAGACCCAGTACTTC. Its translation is CASSTRLEVHQETQYF.

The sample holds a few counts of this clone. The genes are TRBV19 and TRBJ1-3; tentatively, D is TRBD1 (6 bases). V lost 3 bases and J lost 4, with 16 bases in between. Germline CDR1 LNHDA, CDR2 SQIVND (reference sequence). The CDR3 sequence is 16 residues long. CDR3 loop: CASSIPDSGLGNTIYF. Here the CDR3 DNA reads TGTGCCAGTAGTATCCCGGACAGTGGCCTGGGAAACACCATATATTTT. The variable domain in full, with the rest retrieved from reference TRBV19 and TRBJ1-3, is DGGITQSPKYLFRKEGQNVTLSCEQNLNHDAMYWYRQDPGQGLRLIYYSQIVNDFQKGDIAEGYSVSREKKESFPLTVTSAQKNPTAFYLCASSIPDSGLGNTIYFGEGSWLTVV.

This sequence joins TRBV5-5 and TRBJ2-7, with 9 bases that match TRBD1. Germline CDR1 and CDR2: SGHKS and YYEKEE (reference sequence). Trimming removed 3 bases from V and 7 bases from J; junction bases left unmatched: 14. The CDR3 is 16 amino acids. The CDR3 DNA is TGTGCCAGCAGCTCGGGACAGGGTTATTCAATAAGGGAGCAGTACGTC. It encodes CASSSGQGYSIREQYV.

The CDR3 spells CASSTLDRGALHF. In DNA, the CDR3 is TGCGCCAGCAGTACACTTGACAGGGGCGCCCTCCACTTT. The V gene is TRBV10-2, the J gene TRBJ1-6; 8 bases fit TRBD1. Trimming at V came to 5 bases and at J to 14 bases, leaving 8 bases not matched to a gene. The CDR3 has 13 residues. The germline V gene encodes CDR1 WSHSY and CDR2 SAAADI.

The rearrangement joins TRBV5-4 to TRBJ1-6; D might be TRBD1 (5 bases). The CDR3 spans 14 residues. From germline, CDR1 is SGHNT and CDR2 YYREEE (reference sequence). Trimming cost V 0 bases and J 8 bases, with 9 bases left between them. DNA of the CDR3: TGTGCCAGCAGCTTGGAGGCGGGGGATTCACCCCTCCACTTT. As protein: CASSLEAGDSPLHF.

The CDR3 spells CASRLARETQYF. The CDR3 coding sequence is TGTGCCAGCCGTCTAGCGAGGGAGACCCAGTACTTC. V and J are TRBV28 and TRBJ2-5, with a tentative D call TRBD2 (6 bases). Per germline, CDR1 MDHEN and CDR2 SYDVKM. The CDR3 spans 12 residues. V lost 8 bases and J lost 5, with 12 bases in between.

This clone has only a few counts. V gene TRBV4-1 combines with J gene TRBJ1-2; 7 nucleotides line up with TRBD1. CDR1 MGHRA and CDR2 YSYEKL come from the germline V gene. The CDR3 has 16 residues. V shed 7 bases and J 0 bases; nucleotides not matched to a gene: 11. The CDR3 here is CASTPSGQNTNYGYTF. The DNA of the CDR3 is TGCGCCAGCACCCCGTCGGGACAGAATACTAACTATGGCTACACCTTC.

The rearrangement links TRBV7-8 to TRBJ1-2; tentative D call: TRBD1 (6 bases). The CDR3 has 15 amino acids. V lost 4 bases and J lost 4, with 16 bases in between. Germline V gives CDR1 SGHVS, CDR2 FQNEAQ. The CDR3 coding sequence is TGTGCCAGCAGCTCCCGTCAGGGGAATCTCTATGGCTACACCTTC. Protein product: CASSSRQGNLYGYTF.

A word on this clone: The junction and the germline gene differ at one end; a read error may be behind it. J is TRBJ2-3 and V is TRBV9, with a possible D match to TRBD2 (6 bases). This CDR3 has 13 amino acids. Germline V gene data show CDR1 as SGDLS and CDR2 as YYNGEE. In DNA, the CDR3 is TGTGCCAGCAGCGTACTAGCGTCAGATGCGCAGTATTTT. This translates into CASSVLASDAQYF.

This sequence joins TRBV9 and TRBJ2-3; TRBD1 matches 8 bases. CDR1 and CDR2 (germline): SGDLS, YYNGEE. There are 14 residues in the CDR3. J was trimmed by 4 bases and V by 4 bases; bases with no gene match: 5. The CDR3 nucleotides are TGTGCCAGCAGCCCTGGACAGGGAGCAGATACGCAGTATTTT. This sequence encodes CASSPGQGADTQYF.

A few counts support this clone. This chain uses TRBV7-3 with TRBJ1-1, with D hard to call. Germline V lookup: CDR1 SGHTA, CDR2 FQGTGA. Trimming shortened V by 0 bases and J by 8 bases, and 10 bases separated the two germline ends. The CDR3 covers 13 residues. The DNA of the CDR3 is TGTGCCAGCAGCTTAACTAGCGTTACCGAAGCTTTCTTT. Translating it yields CASSLTSVTEAFF.

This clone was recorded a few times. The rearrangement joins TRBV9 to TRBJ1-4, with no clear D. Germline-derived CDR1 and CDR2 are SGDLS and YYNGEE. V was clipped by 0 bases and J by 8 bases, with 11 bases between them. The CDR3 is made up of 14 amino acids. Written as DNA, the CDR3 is TGTGCCAGCAGCGTAGAGGGAGTGCAAGAAAAACTGTTTTTT. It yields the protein CASSVEGVQEKLFF.

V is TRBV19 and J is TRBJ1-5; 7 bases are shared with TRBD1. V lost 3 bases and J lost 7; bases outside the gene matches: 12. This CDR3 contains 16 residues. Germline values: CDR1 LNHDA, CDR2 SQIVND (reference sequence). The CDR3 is CASSMSFARGRQPQHF. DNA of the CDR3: TGTGCCAGTAGTATGTCATTCGCGAGGGGGCGGCAGCCCCAGCATTTT.